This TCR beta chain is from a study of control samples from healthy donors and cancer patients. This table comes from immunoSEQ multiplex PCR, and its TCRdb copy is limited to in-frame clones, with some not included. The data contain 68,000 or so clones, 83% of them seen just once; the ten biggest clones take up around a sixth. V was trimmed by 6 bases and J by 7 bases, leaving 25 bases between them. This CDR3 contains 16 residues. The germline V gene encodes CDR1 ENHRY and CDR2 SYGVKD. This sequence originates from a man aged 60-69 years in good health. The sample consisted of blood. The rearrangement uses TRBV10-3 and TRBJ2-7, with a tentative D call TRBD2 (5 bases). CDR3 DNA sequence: TGTGCCATCAGGAGGGCCGGGATCAACTCGCTGGGGGAGCAGTACTTC. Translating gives CAIRRAGINSLGEQYF.